This T cell receptor (beta chain) was sequenced in a study of beta chain features in type 1 diabetes. Looking at the study overall: There was similarity between patients and healthy donors in age, gender and cell yields. Notes on the study in general: Moderate yet significant TCRB CDR3 shortening was seen in Type 1 diabetes patients in all four CD4+ subsets.

Trimming removed 5 bases from V and 5 bases from J, with 9 bases in between. Germline CDR1 is SNHLY and CDR2 is FYNNEI. The CDR3 is 12 amino acids. A word on this clone: The antigen is unknown.

Reverse transcription of all isolated RNA meant that expressed TCRB transcripts were sequenced. Profiling relied on immunoSEQ multiplex PCR, and the TCRdb table lists in-frame clones only, not all of them. Of 600,000 to 700,000 clones listed, roughly 13% are singletons. V gene TRBV2 combines with J gene TRBJ1-2, with D possibly being TRBD1 (5 bases). The sequenced material came from naive CD4+ T cells from blood. This clonotype was obtained from a man aged 18 to 30 with type 1 diabetes. CDR3 bases: TGTGCCAGCAGTTCGACAGAATATGGCTACACCTTC. It specifies CASSSTEYGYTF.